The entry below gives a single T cell receptor (beta chain) sequence along with its context. Its antigen has not been determined. One base away there is no much larger clone; base qualities are not given. These data belong to a study of cytomegalovirus exposure and HLA in healthy donors (TCRdb year 2017). As for the study more broadly: In an earlier analysis of 587 of the donors, under 300 Gb of sequence data and approximately 100 million unique TCR beta sequences from 150 million to 200 million T cells were reported. Approximately 310 gigabases of sequencing data and approximately 85 million unique TCR sequences were included in an early release covering several hundred HLA-typed donors. Of the 300 to 400 genotyped donors, about 84% fell in the genetic ancestry cluster associated with self-reported Caucasian donors. The study aimed to test whether signatures of past pathogen exposure could be identified by cataloging public T cell receptors. The study used immunosequencing to profile the T cell repertoires of under 700 subjects and linked those repertoires to cytomegalovirus serostatus. Along with the roughly 670-subject first cohort, a separate validation cohort of over 90 different subjects was used. To predict cytomegalovirus infection status, the study combined high-throughput TCR immunosequencing, statistical association of individual TCRs with disease status, and machine learning. In a later analysis, previously published TCR beta repertoires from roughly 710 donors were re-analyzed and high-resolution HLA genotyping was added so that TCR occurrence patterns could be studied. The later analysis used no new phenotypic data to find candidate immune exposures, relying instead on TCR beta sequences and their occurrence across donors. An earlier analysis of 500 to 750 of the donors applied high-throughput TCR beta sequencing to assess whether each TCR beta V gene segment acted as functional or pseudogenic. Donor age, sex, ethnicity and CMV serostatus were compiled together with the repertoire data. In a later genetic analysis, genome-wide SNP genotypes for about 55% of the roughly 700 donors were used, and that subset was treated as a discovery cohort. All discovery cohort repertoires had been generated on a single sequencing platform. Both class I and class II loci were covered by HLA typing, at four-digit resolution. Typing coverage differed by locus: A, B, C, DRB1 and DQB1 were typed in about 620-640 donors, DQA1 in approximately 520, DPA1 in some 570, and DPB1 in about 450. About five DR-DQ haplotypes were handled as single units for association and clustering because linkage in the cohort was strong. Among 300 to 500 genotyped donors of the cohort, an average of about 240,000 unique TCR beta nucleotide sequences was sequenced per donor, of which roughly 17% were non-productive.

Libraries were prepared through the immunoSEQ multiplex PCR assay. The multiplex PCR relied on a mix of 60 forward primers for TCR Vbeta segments and 13 reverse primers for TCR Jbeta segments. The CDR3 region of rearranged TCR beta genes was amplified from genomic DNA with a multiplex PCR assay. The Illumina HiSeq System was used to sequence the amplified TCR beta libraries as 87-base-pair reads. The study's processing was this. A later analysis counted tens of millions of unique TCR beta chains across the 700 or so repertoires, and around 9.9 million of these chains were shared by at least two donors. To remove PCR and sequencing errors, raw reads were error-corrected and collapsed into unique sequences using a nearest-neighbor algorithm that merged closely related sequences. CDR3 sequences were aligned to IMGT reference sequences to assign V, D and J gene segments. For a sequence to be retained, a match of at least six nucleotides was required to both a V gene segment and a J gene segment. A rearrangement was called productive if the CDR3 had no stop codons and remained in frame with V and J, and every other rearrangement was called non-productive. Following IMGT convention, CDR3 was defined as the stretch from the second conserved V-encoded cysteine up to the conserved J-encoded phenylalanine. The earlier analysis of about 640 of the donors excluded any sequence lacking an unambiguous match to a single V gene segment. In an earlier analysis of several hundred of the donors, V segments were called functional above 56.7% productive rearrangements and were called segregating when the between-donor standard deviation exceeded 5%. A statistical classification framework was developed to diagnose cytomegalovirus status using the catalog of TCR beta chain sequences. In a later analysis, V and J genes were assigned by comparing TCR nucleotide sequences against IMGT/GENE-DB human TR gene sequences. In a later analysis, CDR3 sequences and most-parsimonious VDJ recombination scenarios were assigned using the TCRdist pipeline. In a later analysis, every TCR beta chain was defined by the combination of its CDR3 amino acid sequence and its V-gene family, and reads without a unique V-gene family were dropped. As a way to deal with suspected cross-contamination and a sequencing artifact, a later analysis dropped 592 nucleotide sequences that were highly shared and had low generation probability. In a later analysis, a clonal expansion index for each public chain was calculated from normalized within-repertoire ranks of inferred template counts. Generation probabilities in a later analysis came from a VDJ recombination model fitted to out-of-frame rearrangements, and those results were checked against IGoR. Hypergeometric tests were used in a later analysis to score TCR-TCR, TCR-HLA and TCR-CMV co-occurrence, with a repertoire-size bias correction applied to the TCR pairs. To estimate false discovery rates, a later analysis permuted the HLA or CMV assignments 20 times. In a later analysis, co-occurring TCRs were grouped with DBSCAN, and TCRdist sequence similarity was added when clustering was performed within HLA-allele-positive subsets. Repertoires with fewer than 30,000 or more than 120,000 public chains, plus five repertoires with anomalous nucleotide sharing, were excluded from co-occurrence clustering. TCRdb retrieved this table from immuneACCESS and kept in-frame rearrangements only. Not all clones are present; in checked studies, unresolved V genes account for under half, and no reason is known for the remainder. That table is the source of V, J and clone size, and D and trimming were worked out from the DNA. Across this sample there are about 140,000 clones, with under 90% seen only once. The leading ten clones occupy 4.5% to 5.5% of the sample.

V is pared back by 1 base and J by 0 bases, with 10 bases lying between the germline termini. Taken from cysteine to phenylalanine, the CDR3 has 16 residues. CDR3 DNA is the only sequence kept; it has 48 bases, read in frame from the first base. According to the germline V gene, CDR1 reads MNHNS and CDR2 reads SASEGT. Study-wide findings and limitations: A further reported finding was that TCR beta sequences accurately predicted the HLA-A and HLA-B alleles for most subjects in the first cohort. At a false discovery rate of 0.05, a later analysis linked 15,000 to 20,000 TCR beta sequences to specific HLA alleles. In an earlier analysis of about 600 of the donors, most TCR beta V segments appeared in productive rearrangements about 90% or about 30% of the time, broadly matching IMGT annotations. In a later genetic analysis, fewer N-insertions in productive TCRs were reported among donors in an Asian-associated ancestry cluster than the roughly 640-donor mean. The presence/absence analyses assumed that sequencing depth was roughly uniform across donors, and that assumption may not be true. In a later analysis, HLA-associated TCR beta chains showed more clonal expansion and lower generation probabilities than non-associated chains that were equally common. CMV serostatus was the only immune exposure information available for the cohort. Only TCR beta chains were sequenced in this cohort, and the absence of alpha or paired-chain data limited detectable features. A total of 164 TCR beta chains were listed by the study as associated with cytomegalovirus. When HLA alleles, especially DR and DQ, strongly co-occurred, TCR associations were difficult to assign to individual alleles. A later analysis found that TCR association rates varied across HLA loci, with DRB1 alleles showing the most associated TCRs and HLA-C alleles the fewest. Because the 87-base-pair reads could not distinguish some IMGT-functional V segments, including TRBV6-2 and TRBV6-3, those segments were excluded. Because HLA typing was unavailable for some donors at each locus, only the typed subset was used in association tests. A group of highly shared sequence variants was considered likely to be a technical artifact of the sequencing pipeline. Linkage disequilibrium might explain the correlated functional status among segregating V segments, but an unknown experimental factor could not be excluded. The classifier was reported to diagnose cytomegalovirus status with high specificity and sensitivity in both the original and validation cohorts. A later analysis reported that several top co-occurrence clusters appeared linked to parvovirus B19, influenza, CMV and Epstein-Barr virus. The authors suggested that the approach could potentially be extended to other disease states and immunological phenotypes. While some public TCRs were present in many individuals, most TCR sequences turned up only very rarely across donors. Seventeen rarely observed V segments, including chromosome 9 orphons, were excluded from the earlier analysis of approximately 600 of the donors because counts were too low. In vitro tests confirmed that a few of the cytomegalovirus-associated TCR beta chains recognize cytomegalovirus antigens. A later analysis found that most CMV-associated TCR beta chains appeared HLA-restricted, with HLA associations seemingly driven largely by CMV exposure. V-gene and J-gene trimming of TCR beta chains was associated with a missense DCLRE1C variant in a later genetic analysis, and the association was replicated in an independent cohort.

The cohort comprised some 730 healthy bone marrow donors. Cohort members were all nominally healthy when sampled, although unrecorded immune exposures were likely present. The donor tested CMV seronegative and was one of the 352 seronegative cohort members. A peripheral blood sample was provided by each donor, and peripheral blood mononuclear cells were used for TCR beta sequencing. Genomic DNA was extracted from the blood cell samples with the Qiagen DNeasy Blood Extraction Kit. Sequencing was performed on PBMCs. This sequence originates from a man in his forties or fifties in good health and CMV-seronegative. In this chain, TRBV6-1 is recombined with TRBJ1-5, with TRBD1 as a weak D call on 5 bases. The nucleotide sequence is TGTGCCAGCAGTGAAGACAGGCGGTATAGCAATCAGCCCCAGCATTTT. Translated, this is CASSEDRRYSNQPQHF.